A single sample gave rise to the 21 T cell receptor beta chains below, sequenced in a study of cytomegalovirus exposure and HLA in healthy donors. PCR used 60 Vbeta primers and 13 Jbeta primers. Measured with immunoSEQ multiplex PCR; TCRdb has only the in-frame clones, and not every one. Of 150,000 to 200,000 clones in the sample, 65% to 90% were seen once. The sample comprised PBMCs. These TCRs come from a man aged 50 to 60 in good health and CMV-seropositive.

This chain's CDR3 is CASSPPFSGEVYF. The DNA for the CDR3 is TGTGCCAGCAGCCCCCCCTTTAGCGGGGAAGTGTACTTC. The J gene is TRBJ2-7, the V gene TRBV11-2, with 8 nucleotides matching TRBD2. Germline V gene lookup returns CDR1 SGHAT and CDR2 FQNNGV. Trimming cost V 5 bases and J 12 bases; bases outside gene matches: 12. This CDR3 has 13 residues.

The rearrangement joins TRBV5-4 to TRBJ2-5; 7 bases align to TRBD2. The V segment lost 0 bases and the J segment 5 bases; nucleotides outside the gene matches: 7. Germline assignment: CDR1 SGHNT and CDR2 YYREEE (reference sequence). The CDR3 sequence is 15 residues long. The CDR3 here is CASSLAKVGGETQYF. The CDR3 bases are TGTGCCAGCAGCTTGGCGAAGGTGGGAGGGGAGACCCAGTACTTC.

This chain links TRBV6-1 with TRBJ1-5, with D possibly matching TRBD1 (5 bases). This CDR3 is built from 13 residues. Germline values: CDR1 MNHNS, CDR2 SASEGT. Trimming stripped 7 bases from V and 4 bases from J, with 11 bases between. The CDR3 here is CASNDRVNQPQHF. The CDR3 DNA sequence: TGTGCCAGCAACGACAGAGTAAATCAGCCCCAGCATTTT.

This clone was recorded a few times. V gene TRBV2 combines with J gene TRBJ2-7, with 9 bases aligning to TRBD1. This CDR3 is built from 16 residues. Germline CDR1 and CDR2: SNHLY and FYNNEI. With 2 bases clipped from V and 2 bases from J, the junction kept 7 bases outside the gene matches. The CDR3 DNA is TGTGCCAGCAGTGAATCCGGGACAGGGATACCCTACGAGCAGTACGTC. It encodes CASSESGTGIPYEQYV.

This clone was seen only once. V and J are TRBV25-1 and TRBJ2-5; D might be TRBD1 (5 bases). Germline V lookup: CDR1 MGHDK, CDR2 SYGVNS. The CDR3 is 11 amino acids. V was clipped by 10 bases and J by 7 bases, with 13 bases between them. The CDR3 region has the DNA TGTGCCACGACAGTAGTCGGGACCCAGTACTTC. Its protein product is CATTVVGTQYF.

The J gene is TRBJ2-5, the V gene TRBV28; possibly TRBD2 for D (6 bases). CDR3 length equals 14 residues. The V and J ends lost 5 bases and 4 bases respectively, with 14 bases between them. The germline gives CDR1 MDHEN, CDR2 SYDVKM. The CDR3 nucleotides are TGTGCCAGCAGTGAGGCAACGGGGGTAGAGACCCAGTACTTC. Protein: CASSEATGVETQYF.

V is TRBV19 and J is TRBJ2-6; TRBD2 matches at 7 bases. CDR3 length equals 17 residues. V dropped 5 bases and J dropped 0; count of bases not matched to a gene: 7. Germline V CDR1 and CDR2: LNHDA, SQIVND (reference sequence). DNA of the CDR3: TGTGCCAGTAGTTCCCGGGGGGACCGCTCTGGGGCCAACGTCCTGACTTTC. Its protein product is CASSSRGDRSGANVLTF.

This chain links TRBV10-2 with TRBJ2-7; 9 bases fit TRBD1. The CDR3 runs to 13 residues. V was clipped by 7 bases and J by 3 bases; unmatched bases: 4. Germline lookup yields CDR1 WSHSY and CDR2 SAAADI. CDR3 loop: CASTPGQGYEQYV. The CDR3 region has the DNA TGCGCCAGCACCCCGGGACAGGGCTACGAGCAGTACGTC.

The chain combines TRBV6-1 with TRBJ1-2; 7 bases match TRBD1. With 2 bases clipped from V and 5 bases from J, the junction kept 8 bases outside the gene matches. This CDR3 is built from 15 residues. The germline V gene has CDR1 MNHNS and CDR2 SASEGT. This chain's CDR3 is CASSESDRFLYGYTF. Here the CDR3 DNA reads TGTGCCAGCAGTGAATCGGACAGGTTTCTGTATGGCTACACCTTC.

V gene TRBV4-1 combines with J gene TRBJ1-3; D not resolved. This CDR3 contains 13 residues. Trimming took off 0 bases at V and 5 bases at J, with 5 bases between the two ends. CDR1 MGHRA and CDR2 YSYEKL come from the germline V gene. The CDR3 DNA follows: TGCGCCAGCAGCCAAGAATCCAGAAACACCATATATTTT. This gives the protein CASSQESRNTIYF.

The CDR3 DNA is TGCGCCAGCAGCTTGAGTCTAGCGGGTTTGAACAATGAGCAGTTCTTC. It yields the protein CASSLSLAGLNNEQFF. The chain combines TRBV5-1 with TRBJ2-1; TRBD2 matches at 8 bases. The J segment lost 5 bases and the V segment lost 1 base, leaving 8 bases of the junction unmatched. The germline V gene encodes CDR1 SGHRS and CDR2 YFSETQ. CDR3 length equals 16 residues.

The chain carries TRBV11-3 and TRBJ2-7; 7 nucleotides agree with TRBD1. V lost 1 base and J lost 5; bases outside the gene matches: 2. The CDR3 loop spans 13 amino acids. Germline CDR1 and CDR2: SGHNT and YENEEA. The CDR3 is CASSLGTGHEQYV. The CDR3, as DNA: TGTGCCAGCAGCTTAGGGACAGGCCACGAGCAGTACGTC.

This clone appeared a few times. This chain connects TRBV15 to TRBJ1-4; possibly TRBD1 for D (5 bases). V lost 5 bases, J lost 8 bases, and 6 bases lay in between. Germline loops: CDR1 LNHNV, CDR2 YYDKDF (reference sequence). CDR3 length equals 11 residues. The CDR3 DNA reads TGTGCCACCAGCGGGGGGGAAAAACTGTTTTTT. Translation gives CATSGGEKLFF.

The genes are TRBV12-5 and TRBJ2-1, with TRBD1 matching over 10 bases. Looked up from germline, CDR1 is LGHNT and CDR2 is FRNRAP. Unmatched junction bases numbered 11, after V lost 3 bases and J lost 9 bases. This CDR3 region has 16 residues. The CDR3 protein is CASGFNLGQGSGEQFF. In nucleotides, the CDR3 is TGTGCTAGTGGTTTCAATCTGGGACAGGGGAGTGGTGAGCAGTTCTTC.

This clone appeared once. V usage is TRBV27 and J usage is TRBJ2-2; 10 nucleotides line up with TRBD2. This CDR3 spans 16 amino acids. Looked up from germline, CDR1 is MNHEY and CDR2 is SMNVEV (reference sequence). V gave up 2 bases and J gave up 5 bases; unmatched junction bases: 5. In DNA, the CDR3 is TGTGCCAGCAGTTTACTAGCGGGGGCTACTACCGGGGAGCTGTTTTTT. It yields the protein CASSLLAGATTGELFF.

This chain connects TRBV5-6 to TRBJ2-7, with D possibly TRBD2 on 6 matching bases. Trimming took 0 bases from V and 1 from J, leaving 8 bases between them. Germline CDR1 and CDR2: SGHDT and YYEEEE. The CDR3 is 14 amino acids. CDR3 bases: TGTGCCAGCAGCTTGGTAGCGGAGTCCTACGAGCAGTACTTC. Translating gives CASSLVAESYEQYF.

This clone was detected only a few times. The gene calls are TRBV10-2 and TRBJ1-1; 8 positions agree with TRBD1. V trimming: 4 bases; J trimming: 6 bases; junction bases outside the gene matches: 10. The length of the CDR3 is 15 residues. Germline loops: CDR1 WSHSY, CDR2 SAAADI. CDR3 nucleotide sequence: TGCGCCAGCAGTGCTCAACAGGGGGTAGACGCTGAAGCTTTCTTT. Its translation is CASSAQQGVDAEAFF.

This clone was seen just once. This sequence joins TRBV11-1 and TRBJ1-2; 9 nucleotides align to TRBD1. After removal of 5 bases from V and 8 bases from J, the junction contained 9 bases not matched to a gene. Germline V gene data show CDR1 as SGHAT and CDR2 as FQDESV (reference sequence). The CDR3 extends over 14 amino acids. CDR3 DNA: TGTGCCAGCAGCCAAGGACAGGGGACAGGGGGCTACACCTTC. It yields the protein CASSQGQGTGGYTF.

The sample holds one count of this clone. This rearrangement joins TRBV5-8 to TRBJ2-2; 11 nucleotides line up with TRBD2. The germline CDR1 and CDR2 sequences are SGHTS and YDEGEE. The CDR3 length is 17 residues. The V gene end was trimmed by 0 bases and the J gene end by 4 bases; junction bases not matched to a gene: 5. The CDR3 DNA reads TGTGCCAGCAGCTTGGTGGAACTAGCGGGGGTCACCGGGGAGCTGTTTTTT. This sequence encodes CASSLVELAGVTGELFF.

V usage is TRBV7-2 and J usage is TRBJ1-2; D is possibly TRBD1 (6 bases). The germline V gene encodes CDR1 SGHTA and CDR2 FQGNSA. Trimming removed 7 bases at V and 4 bases at J, with 16 bases between. The CDR3 contains 14 residues. The CDR3 is CASNPGGVSYGYTF. The DNA of the CDR3 is TGTGCCAGCAACCCTGGGGGCGTTTCCTATGGCTACACCTTC.

This chain links TRBV6-1 with TRBJ1-5, with TRBD1 matching 10 bases. This CDR3 contains 16 residues. V was pared by 0 bases and J by 8 bases, with 7 bases of the junction left unmatched. The germline gives CDR1 MNHNS, CDR2 SASEGT. CDR3 DNA sequence: TGTGCCAGCAGTGAAGCGATCAGGACAGGGGGGAAGCCCCAGCATTTT. Amino acid sequence: CASSEAIRTGGKPQHF.